Presented here are 5 T cell receptor beta chains from one specimen sequenced in a study of shared clonotypes between healthy human individuals. Libraries were prepared by immunoSEQ multiplex PCR; TCRdb keeps only in-frame clonotypes and omits some of them. The sample shows about 1.1 million clones, around 78% of them seen only once. Sequencing input: memory CD4+ T cells from PBMCs. The subset: CD45RA-negative fraction. The origin of the receptors is a man between 18 and 35 years old in good health. Some clones in this sample may be carry-over from other donors' samples.

The gene calls are TRBV6-1 and TRBJ2-3; no reliable D call. The CDR3 covers 14 residues. Looked up from germline, CDR1 is MNHNS and CDR2 is SASEGT. V dropped 0 bases and J dropped 1 base, with 5 bases sitting between them. The CDR3 loop reads CASSEAPGTDTQYF. CDR3 coding DNA: TGTGCCAGCAGTGAAGCGCCGGGCACAGATACGCAGTATTTT.

This chain uses TRBV27 with TRBJ2-2, with D maybe TRBD2 (7 bases). The CDR3 is made up of 14 amino acids. Germline CDR1 reads MNHEY; CDR2 reads SMNVEV (reference sequence). Trimming removed 5 bases at V and 7 bases at J, with 14 bases between. CDR3 loop: CASSLGRGYGELFF. CDR3 coding DNA: TGTGCCAGCAGTCTGGGGAGGGGGTACGGGGAGCTGTTTTTT.

The gene calls are TRBV7-2 and TRBJ2-1; D is unresolved. V was pared by 5 bases and J by 8 bases, with 10 bases between. Germline V CDR1 and CDR2: SGHTA, FQGNSA. The CDR3 sequence is 12 residues long. In nucleotides, the CDR3 is TGTGCCAGCAGCCCTACCACCGATGAGCAGTTCTTC. It is translated as CASSPTTDEQFF.

The chain uses TRBV30 and TRBJ1-5; 9 bases agree with TRBD1. V was clipped by 0 bases and J by 4 bases; unmatched bases: 4. CDR1 GTSNPN and CDR2 SVGIG come from the germline V gene (reference sequence). This CDR3 spans 15 amino acids. CDR3 protein: CAWSVSGTGNQPQHF. CDR3 bases: TGTGCCTGGAGTGTATCCGGGACAGGGAATCAGCCCCAGCATTTT.

The CDR3 here is CASRRRTSGSTNEQFF. The CDR3 DNA follows: TGCGCCAGCCGACGAAGGACTAGCGGGAGTACAAATGAGCAGTTCTTC. The rearrangement joins TRBV5-1 to TRBJ2-1, with 13 bases that match TRBD2. The CDR3 runs to 16 residues. Per germline, CDR1 SGHRS and CDR2 YFSETQ. After removal of 7 bases from V and 7 bases from J, the junction contained 11 bases not matched to a gene.